Listed below are T cell receptor beta chains from one sample, sequenced in a study of T cells after yellow fever vaccination. TCRdb recomputed calls from the 5' RACE reads with MiXCR, one row per CDR3 protein. The sample shows hundreds of thousands of distinct CDR3 sequences, over 9% of them seen only once. Sequenced here: PBMCs, sampled on the day of the yellow fever booster vaccination. These TCRs come from a man under 40 who received the YFV17D yellow fever vaccine. CDR3s include the opening cysteine and the closing phenylalanine or tryptophan. The D gene is left open where the match is weak. Size values are once, few and many counts, or a class for expanded clones, and some rows have none.

- | - | TRBJ1-4 | TRBV29-1 | CSVEGGAGKLFF | TGCAGCGTTGAAGGGGGGGCCGGGAAACTGTTTTTT
many | - | TRBJ2-1 | TRBV19 | CASSMRPGFYEQFF | TGTGCCAGTAGTATGCGACCAGGGTTTTATGAGCAGTTCTTC
- | TRBD2 | TRBJ2-3 | TRBV5-4 | CASSLESGGRYNTDTQYF | TGTGCCAGCAGCTTGGAATCCGGGGGGAGATACAACACAGATACGCAGTATTTT
few | - | TRBJ1-3 | TRBV3-1 | CASSQELLGRGNTIYF | TGTGCCAGCAGCCAAGAATTGTTGGGGAGAGGAAACACCATATATTTT
- | - | TRBJ2-7 | TRBV27 | CASSMKVSYEQYF | TGTGCCAGCAGTATGAAGGTTTCCTACGAGCAGTACTTC
few | - | TRBJ2-1 | TRBV5-1 | CASSLRSGDEQFF | TGCGCCAGCAGCTTGAGGTCAGGGGATGAGCAGTTCTTC
- | - | TRBJ1-2 | TRBV18 | CASSPTTGHYGYTF | TGTGCCAGCTCACCTACAACAGGTCACTATGGCTACACCTTC
few | - | TRBJ2-7 | TRBV2 | CASRIGTTEQYF | TGTGCCAGCAGAATCGGGACGACCGAGCAGTACTTC
many | - | TRBJ1-1 | TRBV7-2 | CASSPGHSNTEAFF | TGTGCCAGCAGCCCGGGACATTCGAACACTGAAGCTTTCTTT
- | - | TRBJ2-2 | TRBV20-1 | CSARDRSNTGELFF | TGCAGTGCTAGAGATCGATCGAACACCGGGGAGCTGTTTTTT
- | - | TRBJ1-2 | TRBV5-1 | CASSLGQDGYTF | TGCGCCAGCAGCTTGGGACAGGATGGCTACACCTTC
few | - | TRBJ1-5 | TRBV29-1 | CSVGGGSRQPQHF | TGCAGCGTTGGGGGGGGAAGTCGCCAGCCCCAGCATTTT
- | - | TRBJ2-2 | TRBV6-2/TRBV6-3 | CASSYRTSGTLNTGELFF | TGTGCCAGCAGTTACAGAACGTCTGGGACTCTGAACACCGGGGAGCTGTTTTTT
few | - | TRBJ2-3 | TRBV4-1 | CASSQEVDTQYF | TGCGCCAGCAGCCAAGAAGTAGATACGCAGTATTTT
few | - | TRBJ2-7 | TRBV5-1 | CASSLEGRGRSYEQYF | TGCGCCAGCAGCTTGGAGGGCAGGGGTCGAAGCTACGAGCAGTACTTC
- | - | TRBJ1-4 | TRBV15 | CATSRTTATNEKLFF | TGTGCCACCAGCAGGACTACAGCAACTAATGAAAAACTGTTTTTT
- | - | TRBJ2-3 | TRBV12-3/TRBV12-4 | CASSFSRESTDTQYF | TGTGCCAGCAGTTTTAGCAGGGAAAGCACAGATACGCAGTATTTT
few | TRBD2 | TRBJ2-7 | TRBV7-3 | CASRRTSGIDEQYF | TGTGCCAGCAGACGGACTAGCGGGATAGACGAGCAGTACTTC
few | TRBD2 | TRBJ2-7 | TRBV13 | CASRSTSGSWEQYF | TGTGCCAGCAGGTCCACTAGCGGGAGTTGGGAGCAGTACTTC
- | - | TRBJ2-4 | TRBV6-5 | CASSYSGPRRKNIQYF | TGTGCCAGCAGTTACTCGGGGCCGCGCAGAAAAAACATTCAGTACTTC
- | - | TRBJ2-1 | TRBV3-1 | CASSPGGGPQFF | TGTGCCAGCAGCCCGGGCGGTGGTCCCCAGTTCTTC
- | TRBD2 | TRBJ2-4 | TRBV4-2 | CASSLGLAGPLAKNIQYF | TGTGCCAGCAGCCTCGGACTAGCGGGACCCCTAGCCAAAAACATTCAGTACTTC
few | - | TRBJ1-5 | TRBV28 | CASSSPEGDSNQPQHF | TGTGCCAGCAGTTCCCCGGAAGGGGATAGCAATCAGCCCCAGCATTTT
few | TRBD2 | TRBJ2-1 | TRBV7-2 | CASSLIPSGSSYNEQFF | TGTGCCAGCAGCTTAATCCCTAGCGGGAGCTCCTACAATGAGCAGTTCTTC
- | - | TRBJ2-1 | TRBV5-6 | CASSFLYLRDEQFF | TGTGCCAGCAGCTTTCTTTACCTCCGGGATGAGCAGTTCTTC
few | TRBD1 | TRBJ1-5 | TRBV15 | CATSVARDRNQPQHF | TGTGCCACCAGCGTAGCCCGGGACAGAAATCAGCCCCAGCATTTT
few | TRBD1 | TRBJ2-7 | TRBV12-3/TRBV12-4 | CASYVGTGAYEQYF | TGTGCCAGTTACGTGGGGACAGGGGCTTACGAGCAGTACTTC
- | TRBD2 | TRBJ2-3 | TRBV7-3 | CASSARLAGAADTQYF | TGTGCCAGCAGCGCGAGACTAGCGGGAGCCGCAGATACGCAGTATTTT
few | - | TRBJ2-3 | TRBV20-1 | CSAPPTYTTDTQYF | TGCAGTGCTCCACCCACCTACACAACAGATACGCAGTATTTT
many | TRBD2 | TRBJ2-1 | TRBV20-1 | CSARKRTSGRVSYNEQFF | TGCAGTGCTAGAAAGAGGACTAGCGGGAGGGTTAGCTACAATGAGCAGTTCTTC
- | TRBD1 | TRBJ2-1 | TRBV10-2 | CASRGTGSYNEQFF | TGCGCCAGCAGGGGGACAGGGTCCTACAATGAGCAGTTCTTC
few | TRBD2 | TRBJ2-5 | TRBV27 | CASSPRLALQETQYF | TGTGCCAGCAGTCCGAGACTAGCGCTACAAGAGACCCAGTACTTC
- | TRBD2 | TRBJ2-7 | TRBV5-1 | CASSLDGSPGGEQYF | TGCGCCAGCAGCTTGGATGGGTCACCGGGGGGCGAGCAGTACTTC
few | - | TRBJ2-7 | TRBV4-2 | CASSREGDRATYEQYF | TGTGCCAGCAGCCGGGAGGGAGACAGGGCCACCTACGAGCAGTACTTC
few | TRBD2 | TRBJ2-3 | TRBV5-1 | CASSPSPSGATDTQYF | TGCGCCAGCAGCCCCTCTCCTAGCGGAGCCACAGATACGCAGTATTTT
- | TRBD2 | TRBJ2-1 | TRBV4-2 | CASSQRRGDEQFF | TGTGCCAGCAGCCAACGTCGGGGGGATGAGCAGTTCTTC
few | TRBD2 | TRBJ2-2 | TRBV3-1 | CASSRQAGSNTGELFF | TGTGCCAGCAGCCGACAAGCGGGATCGAACACCGGGGAGCTGTTTTTT
- | - | TRBJ2-7 | TRBV24-1 | CATSTGSSYEQYF | TGTGCCACCAGTACGGGGAGCTCCTACGAGCAGTACTTC
- | TRBD2 | TRBJ2-1 | TRBV5-1 | CASRGTSVYNEQFF | TGCGCCAGCAGAGGGACTAGCGTCTACAATGAGCAGTTCTTC
few | TRBD2 | TRBJ2-7 | TRBV5-1 | CASSTAQLAGGSSYEQYF | TGCGCCAGCAGCACGGCCCAACTAGCGGGAGGGAGCTCCTACGAGCAGTACTTC
- | - | TRBJ2-1 | TRBV28 | CASTANTYNEQFF | TGTGCCAGCACCGCTAACACCTACAATGAGCAGTTCTTC
- | - | TRBJ2-1 | TRBV25-1 | CASSEYELRGAYNEQFF | TGTGCCAGCAGTGAATACGAGCTTCGAGGCGCCTACAATGAGCAGTTCTTC
few | TRBD1 | TRBJ2-5 | TRBV15 | CATSTYVTGSETQYF | TGTGCCACCAGCACTTACGTGACAGGGTCGGAGACCCAGTACTTC
- | - | TRBJ2-1 | TRBV7-2 | CASSLVVQGVNEQFF | TGTGCCAGCAGCTTAGTGGTTCAAGGTGTGAATGAGCAGTTCTTC
few | - | TRBJ2-6 | TRBV11-1 | CASSLGDRDSSSGANVLTF | TGTGCCAGCAGCTTAGGCGACAGGGACTCGAGCTCTGGGGCCAACGTCCTGACTTTC
- | - | TRBJ1-6 | TRBV12-3/TRBV12-4 | CASRPQGNNSPLHF | TGTGCCAGCAGGCCACAGGGAAATAATTCACCCCTCCACTTT
- | - | TRBJ2-1 | TRBV12-3/TRBV12-4 | CASSGGGGMSYNEQFF | TGTGCCAGCAGTGGGGGGGGCGGGATGTCCTACAATGAGCAGTTCTTC
- | TRBD1 | TRBJ2-5 | TRBV7-2 | CASSWDSLRETQYF | TGTGCCAGCAGCTGGGACAGCTTGAGGGAGACCCAGTACTTC
- | - | TRBJ2-7 | TRBV12-3/TRBV12-4 | CASSLSRQSLEQYF | TGTGCCAGCAGCCTATCTAGACAGTCTCTCGAGCAGTACTTC
- | TRBD2 | TRBJ2-5 | TRBV15 | CATSRALAAQYF | TGTGCCACCAGCAGAGCCCTAGCGGCCCAGTACTTC
- | - | TRBJ2-3 | TRBV29-1 | CSAVGVTRDTQYF | TGCAGCGCGGTAGGCGTTACAAGGGATACGCAGTATTTT
- | - | TRBJ2-1 | TRBV23-1 | CASSQAARREQFF | TGTGCCAGCAGTCAGGCAGCCAGGCGGGAGCAGTTCTTC